This record covers a single T cell receptor (beta chain). This entry is derived from a study of T-cell reconstitution after alpha-beta-depleted transplantation in children. Unique molecular identifiers featured in how the TCRbeta library was prepared. TCRdb fed the PCR reads into MiXCR, producing one record per CDR3 protein. This sample yields around 370,000 distinct CDR3 sequences, of which 10% are seen a single time; 2.4% belongs to the top ten. Trimming shortened V by 3 bases and J by 6 bases, and 18 bases separated the two germline ends. The CDR3 has 16 residues. Per the germline V gene, CDR1 is MGHRA and CDR2 is YSYEKL.

This specimen consisted of PBMCs from the stem cell graft donor, obtained from the stem cell graft. V gene TRBV4-1 combines with J gene TRBJ2-1; D might be TRBD1 (6 bases). This receptor was identified in a human donor who donated a stem cell graft to a child with acute lymphoblastic leukemia. The CDR3 coding sequence is TGCGCCAGCAGCCAGCCCGGGACATTGGATCGCAATGAGCAGTTCTTC. This sequence encodes CASSQPGTLDRNEQFF.